The T cell receptor beta chain under discussion was sequenced for a study of blood T cell repertoires in COVID-19. V gave up 0 bases and J gave up 2 bases, with 9 bases separating them. The germline CDR1 and CDR2 sequences are MNHEY and SVGAGI. The CDR3 length is 15 residues. Profiling relied on immunoSEQ multiplex PCR, and the TCRdb table lists in-frame clones only, not all of them. The sample lists 150,000 to 200,000 clones, roughly 79% occurring once. The sequence was obtained from a human donor with acute or convalescent COVID-19. The donor label of this sample is uncertain. The genes are TRBV6-5 and TRBJ2-3, with a tentative D call TRBD1 (6 bases). Sequencing input: peripheral blood. The CDR3 loop reads CASSYSGAPTDTQYF. In DNA form, the CDR3 reads TGTGCCAGCAGTTACTCGGGGGCCCCCACAGATACGCAGTATTTT.